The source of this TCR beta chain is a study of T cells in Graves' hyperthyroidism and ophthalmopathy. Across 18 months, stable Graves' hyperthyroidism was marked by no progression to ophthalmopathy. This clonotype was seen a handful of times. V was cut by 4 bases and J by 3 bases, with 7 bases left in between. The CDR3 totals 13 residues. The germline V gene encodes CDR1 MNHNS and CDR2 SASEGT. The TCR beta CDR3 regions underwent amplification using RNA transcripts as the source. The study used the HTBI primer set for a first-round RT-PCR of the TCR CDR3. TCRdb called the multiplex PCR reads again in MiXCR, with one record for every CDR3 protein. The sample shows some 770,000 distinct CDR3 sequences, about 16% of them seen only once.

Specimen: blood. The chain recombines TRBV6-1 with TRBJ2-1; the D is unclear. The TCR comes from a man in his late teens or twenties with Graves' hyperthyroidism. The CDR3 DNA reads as TGTGCCAGCAGTGGGAGTAACTACAATGAGCAGTTCTTC. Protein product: CASSGSNYNEQFF.